Listed below are T cell receptor beta chains from one sample, sequenced in a study of blood T cell repertoires in COVID-19. Clones were read by immunoSEQ multiplex PCR, and TCRdb kept only the in-frame ones, dropping some. Here the sample spans over 100,000 clones, about three quarters being singletons. The sequenced sample consisted of peripheral blood. Receptors were obtained from a human donor in a cohort sampled during active or convalescent COVID-19. CDR3s include the opening cysteine and the closing phenylalanine or tryptophan. A D gene is named only where the DNA matches it firmly. Some rows have no size entry. The others give once, few or many, or a class for an expanded clone.

j_gene	d_gene	v_gene	abundance	CDR3nt	CDR3aa
TRBJ1-5	.	TRBV3-1/TRBV3-2	.	TGTGCCAGCAGCCATTCCTGGGACTATCAGCCCCAGCATTTT	CASSHSWDYQPQHF
TRBJ1-6	TRBD1	TRBV28	.	TGTGCCAGCAGTTTGGGACAGGGGGCCCTCCACTTT	CASSLGQGALHF
TRBJ1-4	.	TRBV2	.	TGTGCCAGCACCAGGGTTTACAATGAAAAACTGTTTTTT	CASTRVYNEKLFF
TRBJ2-7	TRBD2	TRBV11-2	.	TGTGCCAGCAGCTCCCCCCTGACTAGCGGGGACTACGAGCAGTACTTC	CASSSPLTSGDYEQYF
TRBJ2-7	TRBD1	TRBV30	once	TGTGCCTGGAGTTCAGGGGGCGCTTACGAGCAGTACTTC	CAWSSGGAYEQYF
TRBJ2-7	TRBD2	TRBV2	.	TGTGCCAGCAGTGAAGCTAGCGGGAGGCTAGCCTACGAGCAGTACTTC	CASSEASGRLAYEQYF
TRBJ2-2	.	TRBV5-1	.	TGCGCCAGCAGCCTCCCCAGGGGAACCGGGGAGCTGTTTTTT	CASSLPRGTGELFF
TRBJ2-4	.	TRBV7-8	few	TGTGCCAGCAGCCCGAAGAGCGTAGGGGTTCAGTACTTC	CASSPKSVGVQYF
TRBJ1-5	.	TRBV19	.	TGTGCCAGTAGCCCCGGGGGGGTAGGTCAGCCCCAGCATTTT	CASSPGGVGQPQHF
TRBJ2-5	.	TRBV7-2	.	TGTGCCAGCAGCTTGACACCACAAGAGACCCAGTACTTC	CASSLTPQETQYF
TRBJ2-1	TRBD2	TRBV19	once	TGTGCCAGTAGGGGGGGAGGGACCGACAATGAGCAGTTCTTC	CASRGGGTDNEQFF
TRBJ2-1	.	TRBV21-1	.	TGTGCCAGCAATCCCGGGACAGGGGTAAGCGATGAGCAGTTCTTC	CASNPGTGVSDEQFF
TRBJ2-3	TRBD2	TRBV5-4	.	TGTGCCAGCAGCCCGGGACTAGCGGGGGTGTTTTCGGATACGCAGTATTTT	CASSPGLAGVFSDTQYF